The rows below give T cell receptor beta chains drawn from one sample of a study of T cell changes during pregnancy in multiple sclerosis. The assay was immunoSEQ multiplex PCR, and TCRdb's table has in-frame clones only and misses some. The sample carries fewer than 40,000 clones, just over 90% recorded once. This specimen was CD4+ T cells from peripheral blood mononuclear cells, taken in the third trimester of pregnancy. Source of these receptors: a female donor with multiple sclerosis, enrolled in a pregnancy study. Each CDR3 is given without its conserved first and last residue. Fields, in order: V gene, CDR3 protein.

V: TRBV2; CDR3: ASSESQGTQETQY
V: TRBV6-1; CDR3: ASSGTRQTYEQY
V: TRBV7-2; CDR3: ASSPADSDTEAF
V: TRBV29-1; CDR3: SAEIGEQF
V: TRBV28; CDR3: ATGRLDRGGYGYT
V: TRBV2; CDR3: ASRAGTSLINEQF
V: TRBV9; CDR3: ASSVEVARDTQY
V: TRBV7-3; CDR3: ASSPPPGGPTDTQY
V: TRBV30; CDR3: AHKFYGGNTEAF
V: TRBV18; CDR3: ASSPQGASTDTQY
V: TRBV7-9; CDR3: ASSSPVETQY
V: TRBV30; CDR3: AWDSGKSGNTIY
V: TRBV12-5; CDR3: ASGTGTGGNYGYT
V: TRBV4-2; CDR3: ASSQDLLGDVGSEQY
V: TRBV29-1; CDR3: SVGSGQETQY
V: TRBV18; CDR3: ASSPPGAGETGELF
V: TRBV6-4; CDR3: ASSSGGSGNEQF
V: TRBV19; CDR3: ASSISAGAAYEQY
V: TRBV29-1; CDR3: SPLTSGRYNEQF
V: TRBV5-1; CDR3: ASSLGTEETQY
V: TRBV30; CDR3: AWSVNLAGAETQY
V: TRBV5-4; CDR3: ASSEGTGGNYEQY
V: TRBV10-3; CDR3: AITRTGNYGYT
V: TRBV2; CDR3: ASRPDSYGYT
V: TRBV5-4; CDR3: ASSPQSNVRGYT
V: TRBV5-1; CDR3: ASSDGQGIYEQY
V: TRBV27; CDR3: ASSSRTVLNQPQH
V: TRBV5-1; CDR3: ASSGSGSSYEQY
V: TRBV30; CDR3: ALDGQGTEAF
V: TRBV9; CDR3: ASSVSGRLYNEQF
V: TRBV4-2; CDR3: ASSQEIDYEQY
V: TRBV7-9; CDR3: ASSPTTGTVT
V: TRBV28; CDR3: ASSFRGQGTIGEQF
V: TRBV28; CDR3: ASSSGTGGVGANVLT
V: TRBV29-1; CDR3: SVMTGRGYT
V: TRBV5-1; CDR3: ATRDRDSGANVLT
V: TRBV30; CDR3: AWSPFKGVVNEQF
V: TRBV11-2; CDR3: ASSAGSLAGGPADTQY
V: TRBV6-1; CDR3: ASQGGGPPNEKLF
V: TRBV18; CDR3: ASSPRENTGELF
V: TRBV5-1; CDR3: ASKLGRGGLSYEQY
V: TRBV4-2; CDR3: ASSPLAGGVGETQY
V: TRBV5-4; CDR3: ASSLDSGTSSGNEQF
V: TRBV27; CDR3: ASSLAGFSYNEQF